What follows describes a single T cell receptor beta chain. The germline gives CDR1 SGHRS, CDR2 YFSETQ. This CDR3 has 15 amino acids. V was clipped by 5 bases and J by 2 bases, with 14 bases between them. RNA transcripts yielded amplified TCR beta CDR3 regions. HTBI primers drove first-round RT-PCR of the TCR CDR3. TCRdb reanalysed the multiplex PCR reads using MiXCR and keeps one entry per CDR3 protein. The sample shows hundreds of thousands of distinct CDR3 sequences, about 19% of them seen only once. PBMCs were collected from a roughly 10 ml volume of fresh peripheral blood. These data originate in a study of T cells in Graves' hyperthyroidism and ophthalmopathy.

The chain uses TRBV5-1 and TRBJ1-5; D gene ambiguous. The sequence derives from a woman between 18 and 30 years old with Graves' hyperthyroidism. Sequenced material: blood. CDR3: CASRPGITGNQPQHF. The CDR3 DNA is TGCGCCAGCAGACCGGGCATAACGGGCAATCAGCCCCAGCATTTT.